This note documents a single T cell receptor beta chain sequence. This CDR3 spans 14 amino acids. The germline CDR1 and CDR2 sequences are SGDLS and YYNGEE. V shed 0 bases and J 5 bases; nucleotides not matched to a gene: 3. Produced via immunoSEQ multiplex PCR; TCRdb's table is partial and in-frame only. The sample lists some 100,000 clones, roughly nine tenths occurring once. The sample is drawn from a study of PD-L1 blockade in urothelial cancer. Sample: PBMCs, taken around atezolizumab (anti-PD-L1) treatment. This TCR was recovered from a woman aged 80 or over with urothelial cancer. The rearrangement uses TRBV9 and TRBJ2-7; 9 nucleotides align to TRBD2. CDR3 bases: TGTGCCAGCAGCGTAGGCTCTAGCGGGAACGAGCAGTACTTC. It specifies CASSVGSSGNEQYF.